The 27 T cell receptor beta chains below were found in one sample sequenced in a study of regulatory T cells in long-lasting Graves disease. Noted time point: newly diagnosed GD, antithyroid drugs for less than 3 months. RNA isolated from PBMCs was used to make the TCR library. Building of the TCR beta libraries involved iRepertoire HTBI primers and Arm-PCR of CDR3 regions. A single record per CDR3 protein comes from TCRdb applying MiXCR to the multiplex PCR reads. The sample consists of around 400,000 distinct CDR3 sequences, roughly a sixth of them appearing once. The sequenced sample was peripheral blood mononuclear cells (PBMCs), obtained at new diagnosis, from a patient treated with antithyroid drugs. The receptors were gathered from a female donor with Graves disease.

This clonotype appeared many times. The chain employs TRBV2 and TRBJ1-4; a weak D match, TRBD1 (6 bases). V gave up 3 bases and J gave up 11 bases, with 13 bases separating them. The germline CDR1 and CDR2 sequences are SNHLY and FYNNEI. The CDR3 covers 13 residues. Here the CDR3 DNA reads TGTGCCAGCAGTGAGGGGGCAGGTTTCAAACTGTTTTTT. Translating gives CASSEGAGFKLFF.

This clonotype was detected ten times or more. The chain links TRBV24-1 to TRBJ2-5; maybe TRBD1 (6 bases). Germline lookup yields CDR1 KGHDR and CDR2 SFDVKD. This CDR3 region has 16 residues. Trimming shortened V by 2 bases and J by 2 bases, and 14 bases separated the two germline ends. The CDR3: CATSDSRTGKQETQYF. The CDR3 DNA sequence: TGTGCCACCAGTGATTCGCGAACAGGGAAGCAAGAGACCCAGTACTTC.

About this clonotype: A much larger clone sits a single nucleotide away, making a read error possible. The conserved phenylalanine or tryptophan normally closing the CDR3 is absent here, so this likely arose from a read error. The chain's CDR3 is CASSLRISGANVLTL. Here the CDR3 DNA reads TGTGCCAGCAGCCTCCGGATATCTGGGGCCAACGTCCTGACTCTC. The chain couples TRBV7-3 to TRBJ2-6; D ambiguous. This CDR3 region has 15 residues. V shed 5 bases and J shed 1 base, with 9 bases lying between them. In germline, CDR1 is SGHTA, CDR2 FQGTGA.

This clonotype has ten or more counts. This chain links TRBV2 with TRBJ1-5, with D perhaps TRBD1 (6 bases). The germline CDR1 and CDR2 sequences are SNHLY and FYNNEI. CDR3 length: 15 amino acids. V was cut by 2 bases and J by 0 bases, with 8 bases left in between. The CDR3: CASSEWGHSNQPQHF. For the CDR3, the DNA is TGTGCCAGCAGTGAATGGGGGCATAGCAATCAGCCCCAGCATTTT. Full variable domain (missing parts from reference TRBV2 and TRBJ1-5): EPEVTQTPSHQVTQMGQEVILRCVPISNHLYFYWYRQILGQKVEFLVSFYNNEISEKSEIFDDQFSVERPDGSNFTLKIRSTKLEDSAMYFCASSEWGHSNQPQHFGDGTRLSIL.

The CDR3 here is CASSRWDGSYEQYF. Written as DNA, the CDR3 is TGTGCCAGCAGCCGATGGGACGGATCCTACGAGCAGTACTTC. The chain has TRBV14 and TRBJ2-7; perhaps D is TRBD1 or TRBD2 (5 bases each). Germline lookup yields CDR1 SGHDN and CDR2 FVKESK. Trimming cost V 4 bases and J 1 base, with 11 bases left between them. The CDR3 is made up of 14 amino acids.

This clonotype was counted ten times or more. This chain connects TRBV27 to TRBJ1-5, with D maybe TRBD1 (5 bases). There are 18 residues in the CDR3. V gave up 0 bases and J gave up 0 bases, with 15 bases separating them. The germline gives CDR1 MNHEY, CDR2 SMNVEV (reference sequence). CDR3 DNA: TGTGCCAGCAGTTTATCGGGGGGAGCAGGCTATAGCAATCAGCCCCAGCATTTT. It codes for CASSLSGGAGYSNQPQHF.

A remark on this clonotype: A much larger clonotype is one base distant, so this may be a read error. The rearrangement links TRBV7-2 to TRBJ1-5; 7 nucleotides match TRBD1. Germline V gives CDR1 SGHTA, CDR2 FQGNSA. There are 16 residues in the CDR3. This CDR3 is CACSPDRDYSNQPQHF. The CDR3 nucleotides read TGTGCCTGCAGTCCCGACAGGGACTATAGCAATCAGCCCCAGCATTTT.

Turning to this clonotype: A much larger clone is a single base away; this may be a read error. The J gene is TRBJ1-1, the V gene TRBV29-1; TRBD1 matches at 7 bases. The CDR3 loop spans 13 amino acids. CDR1 is SQVTM and CDR2 is ANQGSEA in the germline V gene. The CDR3 region is CSVVRGLDTEASF. The CDR3 DNA reads as TGCAGCGTTGTAAGGGGGCTAGACACTGAAGCTTCCTTT.

This clonotype was seen ten or more times. The chain couples TRBV5-5 to TRBJ1-1; perhaps TRBD1 as D (6 bases). Germline loops: CDR1 SGHKS, CDR2 YYEKEE (reference sequence). Trimming stripped 4 bases from V and 0 bases from J, with 13 bases between. This CDR3 spans 15 amino acids. The CDR3 nucleotides read TGTGCCAGCAGCCCGGGACACAACATGAACACTGAAGCTTTCTTT. Its translation is CASSPGHNMNTEAFF.

This clonotype has ten or more counts. The chain is built from TRBV5-6 and TRBJ1-2; D remains ambiguous. The germline V and J ends were trimmed by 5 bases and 1 base, with 12 bases remaining between them. The CDR3 loop spans 14 amino acids. The germline V gene encodes CDR1 SGHDT and CDR2 YYEEEE. The CDR3 coding sequence is TGTGCCAGCAGACGACTGGGGATTAACTATGGCTACACCTTC. The encoded protein is CASRRLGINYGYTF.

This clonotype came up a few times. V and J are TRBV2 and TRBJ2-2; D is unresolved. Germline V gives CDR1 SNHLY, CDR2 FYNNEI. CDR3 length: 14 residues. The V gene lost 8 bases and the J gene lost 6 bases, with 16 bases spanning the gap. Here the CDR3 reads CASGRSLGSGELFF. In DNA, the CDR3 is TGTGCCAGCGGCCGGAGTTTGGGTTCCGGGGAGCTGTTTTTT.

This clonotype was seen at least ten times. The CDR3, as DNA: TGTGCCAGCAGTGCCGACACCGGGTTGACGAACACTGAAGCTTTCTTT. Protein sequence: CASSADTGLTNTEAFF. The chain combines TRBV27 with TRBJ1-1, with no clear D. V was trimmed by 5 bases and J by 1 base, leaving 17 bases between them. Germline assignment: CDR1 MNHEY and CDR2 SMNVEV (reference sequence). This CDR3 comprises 16 residues.

This clonotype was recorded many times. The chain couples TRBV4-2 to TRBJ1-1; D ambiguous. The V and J ends lost 0 bases and 1 base respectively, with 9 bases between them. The germline V gene has CDR1 LGHNA and CDR2 YNFKEQ. The CDR3 consists of 15 residues. This CDR3 is CASSQERKGNTEAFF. The CDR3, as DNA: TGTGCCAGCAGCCAAGAGCGAAAGGGGAACACTGAAGCTTTCTTT.

This clonotype occurred many times. The chain joins TRBV11-2 to TRBJ1-4, with D uncertain. Per germline, CDR1 SGHAT and CDR2 FQNNGV. Trimming cost V 4 bases and J 2 bases, with 2 bases left between them. The CDR3 consists of 12 residues. Here the CDR3 DNA reads TGTGCCAGCAGCTCCACTAATGAAAAACTGTTTTTT. Amino acids: CASSSTNEKLFF.

This clonotype was seen a handful of times. The chain is built from TRBV7-9 and TRBJ1-4, with D possibly being TRBD1 (6 bases). The CDR3 totals 15 residues. Germline-derived CDR1 and CDR2 are SEHNR and FQNEAQ (reference sequence). The V end was cut by 7 bases, the J end by 7 bases, with 19 bases between. CDR3: CASNEVGGRGEKLFF. The CDR3 DNA reads TGTGCCAGCAACGAAGTCGGGGGCAGAGGTGAAAAACTGTTTTTT.

Notes on this clonotype: A much larger clone is a single base away; this may be a read error. V usage is TRBV3-1 and J usage is TRBJ2-7; 10 bases are shared with TRBD2. V shed 1 base and J 6 bases; nucleotides not matched to a gene: 0. The germline CDR1 and CDR2 sequences are LGHDT and YNNKEL (reference sequence). The CDR3 extends over 13 amino acids. The CDR3 coding sequence is TGTGCCAGCAGCCAAGGGACTAGCGGCGAGCAGTACTTC. It is translated as CASSQGTSGEQYF.

As regards this clonotype: It may be a read error: a sequence one base away is much more abundant. The chain is built from TRBV7-2 and TRBJ2-1; 10 bases are a match to TRBD1. Germline CDR1 and CDR2: SGHTA and FQGNSA. V lost 5 bases and J lost 3; bases outside the gene matches: 4. The CDR3 is 15 amino acids. The CDR3 protein is CASSPTGGDYNEQFF. CDR3 DNA: TGTGCCAGCAGCCCGACAGGGGGCGACTACAATGAGCAGTTCTTC.

Many counts were recorded for this clonotype. The gene calls are TRBV11-2 and TRBJ2-1; the D is unclear. The CDR3 covers 14 residues. Germline CDR1 SGHAT, CDR2 FQNNGV. Between the trimmed V and J ends, which lost 2 bases and 6 bases, there was a span of 11 bases. CDR3 nucleotide sequence: TGTGCCAGCAGCTTAAGTGCCTCGGGCAATGAGCAGTTCTTC. This codes for CASSLSASGNEQFF.

This clonotype was picked up many times. The chain employs TRBV6-1 and TRBJ2-3; 8 bases agree with TRBD1. With V trimmed by 6 bases and J by 2 bases, 10 bases remained unmatched. Per germline, CDR1 MNHNS and CDR2 SASEGT. The length of the CDR3 is 16 residues. The CDR3 protein is CASSLGRTGITDTQYF. The CDR3 DNA reads TGTGCCAGCAGCCTGGGGAGGACAGGGATCACAGATACGCAGTATTTT.

Many counts were recorded for this clonotype. The rearrangement uses TRBV28 and TRBJ2-3; possible D gene TRBD2, 6 bases. The germline V gene has CDR1 MDHEN and CDR2 SYDVKM. V was pared by 9 bases and J by 2 bases, with 18 bases between. The CDR3 contains 15 residues. CDR3 coding DNA: TGTGCCAGTAGCAGGGACTTTTTTTTCACAGATACGCAGTATTTT. Translated, it gives CASSRDFFFTDTQYF.

This clonotype showed up many times. The rearrangement uses TRBV10-3 and TRBJ1-1, with no clear D. Per germline, CDR1 ENHRY and CDR2 SYGVKD. The CDR3 loop spans 18 amino acids. V shed 3 bases and J shed 3 bases, with 23 bases lying between them. The CDR3 loop is CAISESPLRGERYTEAFF. The CDR3 bases are TGTGCCATCAGTGAATCACCCCTCCGGGGAGAGCGGTACACTGAAGCTTTCTTT.

The table lists this clonotype with many counts. The CDR3 coding sequence is TGCGCCAGCAGCCTGGGTCCCAGACAGAACAATGAAAAACTGTTTTTT. Translated, it gives CASSLGPRQNNEKLFF. The chain links TRBV5-1 to TRBJ1-4, with D perhaps matching TRBD1 (5 bases). Between the trimmed V and J ends, which lost 4 bases and 5 bases, there was a span of 18 bases. The CDR3 is 16 residues long. The V gene's germline CDR1 is SGHRS and CDR2 YFSETQ.

This clonotype was found many times. The chain is built from TRBV6-1 and TRBJ2-7, with D possibly matching TRBD1 (7 bases). Germline CDR1 is MNHNS and CDR2 is SASEGT. Trimming took 3 bases from V and 5 from J, leaving 20 bases between them. This CDR3 has 16 amino acids. CDR3 nucleotides: TGTGCCAGCAGTGATATTGGAGGGGGCAGTAAGCACGAGCAGTACTTC. Translated: CASSDIGGGSKHEQYF.

This rearrangement joins TRBV9 to TRBJ1-1, with D tentatively TRBD1 (6 bases). The CDR3 is 16 residues long. V lost 0 bases and J lost 2, with 14 bases in between. Germline V gene lookup returns CDR1 SGDLS and CDR2 YYNGEE. CDR3 sequence reads: CASSVEGGSLNTEAFF. The CDR3 nucleotides are TGTGCCAGCAGCGTAGAAGGGGGGTCCCTTAACACTGAAGCTTTCTTT.

This clonotype was observed at least ten times. The chain is built from TRBV7-9 and TRBJ2-7; unclear D gene. V was pared by 6 bases and J by 7 bases, with 16 bases between. Germline V gene data show CDR1 as SEHNR and CDR2 as FQNEAQ (reference sequence). CDR3 length equals 13 residues. CDR3 sequence: CASSSPGGLEQYF. CDR3 coding DNA: TGTGCCAGCAGTTCCCCCGGCGGTCTGGAGCAGTACTTC.

A few counts support this clonotype. Given the absence of the conserved phenylalanine or tryptophan at the CDR3 end, a read error is likely. The chain recombines TRBV11-1 with TRBJ2-7; 10 nucleotides agree with TRBD1. In germline, CDR1 is SGHAT, CDR2 FQDESV (reference sequence). Germline trimming cut 4 bases from V and 6 bases from J; bases unmatched to any gene: 6. The CDR3 covers 14 residues. DNA for the CDR3: TGTGCCAGCAGCTGTGGGACAGGGGATCTCGAGCAGTACTCC. Translated, it gives CASSCGTGDLEQYS.

This clonotype was seen repeatedly, ten times or more. V and J are TRBV12-3 or TRBV12-4 and TRBJ2-3; 8 nucleotides match TRBD1. With 6 bases clipped from V and 5 bases from J, the junction kept 7 bases outside the gene matches. CDR3 length: 14 residues. As DNA, the CDR3 is TGTGCCAGCAGGCGGACAGGGCTGGTAGATACGCAGTATTTT. This codes for CASRRTGLVDTQYF.